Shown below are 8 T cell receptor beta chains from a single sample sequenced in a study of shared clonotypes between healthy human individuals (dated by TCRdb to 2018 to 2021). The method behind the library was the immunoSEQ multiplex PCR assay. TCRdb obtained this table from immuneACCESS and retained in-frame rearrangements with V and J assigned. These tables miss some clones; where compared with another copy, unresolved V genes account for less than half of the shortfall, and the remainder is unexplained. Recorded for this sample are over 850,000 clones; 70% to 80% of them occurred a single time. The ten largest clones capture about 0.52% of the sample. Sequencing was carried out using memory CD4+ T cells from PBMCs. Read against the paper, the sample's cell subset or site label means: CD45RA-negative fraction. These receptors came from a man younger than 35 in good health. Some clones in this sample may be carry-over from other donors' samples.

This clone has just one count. The CDR3 spells CASSYAGPPWTGELFF. The CDR3 DNA reads as TGTGCCAGCAGTTACGCCGGCCCACCTTGGACCGGGGAGCTGTTTTTT. V usage is TRBV6-5 and J usage is TRBJ2-2; D unresolved. Germline V gene sequence: CDR1 MNHEY, CDR2 SVGAGI. V lost 2 bases and J 5 bases, leaving 15 bases between the germline ends. CDR3 length: 16 residues.

The chain's CDR3 is CASSLPYSGRIDNEQFF. CDR3 DNA: TGCGCCAGCAGCCTGCCCTATAGCGGGAGGATAGACAATGAGCAGTTCTTC. The chain links TRBV5-1 to TRBJ2-1; TRBD2 matches at 10 bases. The ends lost 4 bases at V and 5 bases at J; junction bases unmatched: 12. The CDR3 is 17 residues long. Germline lookup yields CDR1 SGHRS and CDR2 YFSETQ.

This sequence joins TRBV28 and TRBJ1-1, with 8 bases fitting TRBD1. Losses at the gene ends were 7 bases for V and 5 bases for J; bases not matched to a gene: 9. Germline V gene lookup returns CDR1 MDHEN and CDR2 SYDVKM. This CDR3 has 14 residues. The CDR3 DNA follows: TGTGCCAGCACCTTGGGACAGGAGGTTACTGAAGCTTTCTTT. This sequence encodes CASTLGQEVTEAFF.

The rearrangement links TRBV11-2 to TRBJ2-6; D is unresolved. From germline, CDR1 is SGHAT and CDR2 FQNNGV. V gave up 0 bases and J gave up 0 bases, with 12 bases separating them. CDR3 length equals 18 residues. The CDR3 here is CASSLERTVLSGANVLTF. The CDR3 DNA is TGTGCCAGCAGCTTAGAGAGAACGGTCCTCTCTGGGGCCAACGTCCTGACTTTC.

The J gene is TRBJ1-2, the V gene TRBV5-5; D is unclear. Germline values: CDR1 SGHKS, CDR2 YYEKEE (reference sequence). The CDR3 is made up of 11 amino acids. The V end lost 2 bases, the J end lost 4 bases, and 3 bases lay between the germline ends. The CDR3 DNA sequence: TGTGCCAGCAGCTTCACCTATGGCTACACCTTC. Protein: CASSFTYGYTF.

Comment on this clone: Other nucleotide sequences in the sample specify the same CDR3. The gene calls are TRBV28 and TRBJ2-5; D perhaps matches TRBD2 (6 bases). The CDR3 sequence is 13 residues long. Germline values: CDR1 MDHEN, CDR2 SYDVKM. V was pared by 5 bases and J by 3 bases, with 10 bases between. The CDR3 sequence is CASSPWGEETQYF. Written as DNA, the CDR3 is TGTGCCAGCAGTCCGTGGGGGGAAGAGACCCAGTACTTC.

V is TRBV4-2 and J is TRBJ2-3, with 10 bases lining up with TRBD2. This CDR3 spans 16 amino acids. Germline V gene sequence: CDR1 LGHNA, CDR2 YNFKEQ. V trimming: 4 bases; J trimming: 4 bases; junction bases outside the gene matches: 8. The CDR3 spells CASSPDGTSAADTQYF. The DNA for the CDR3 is TGTGCCAGCAGCCCAGACGGGACTAGCGCGGCAGATACGCAGTATTTT.

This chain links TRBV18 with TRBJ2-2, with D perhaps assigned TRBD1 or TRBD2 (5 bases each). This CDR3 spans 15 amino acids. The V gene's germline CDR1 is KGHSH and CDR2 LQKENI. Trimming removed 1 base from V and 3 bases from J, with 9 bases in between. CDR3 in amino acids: CASSPRRDDTGELFF. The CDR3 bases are TGTGCCAGCTCACCACGACGGGACGACACCGGGGAGCTGTTTTTT.